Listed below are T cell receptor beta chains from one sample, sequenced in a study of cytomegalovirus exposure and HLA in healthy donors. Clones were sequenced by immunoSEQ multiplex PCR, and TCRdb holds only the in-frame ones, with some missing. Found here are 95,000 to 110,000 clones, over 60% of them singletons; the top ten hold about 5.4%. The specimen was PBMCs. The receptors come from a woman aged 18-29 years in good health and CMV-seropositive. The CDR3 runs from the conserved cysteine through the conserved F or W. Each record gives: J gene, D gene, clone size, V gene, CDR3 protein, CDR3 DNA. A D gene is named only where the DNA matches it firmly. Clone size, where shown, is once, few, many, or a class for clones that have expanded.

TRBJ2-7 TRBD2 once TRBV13 CASSFGHTGLSYEQYF TGTGCCAGCAGCTTCGGCCATACGGGACTAAGCTACGAGCAGTACTTC
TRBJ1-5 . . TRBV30 CAWSLTGRQPQHF TGTGCCTGGAGCCTAACAGGGCGACAGCCCCAGCATTTT
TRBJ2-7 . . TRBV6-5 CASSQDSYEQYF TGTGCCAGCAGTCAGGACAGTTACGAGCAGTACTTC
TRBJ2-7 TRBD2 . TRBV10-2 CASSGTSAGSYEQYF TGCGCCAGCAGTGGTACTAGCGCCGGCTCCTACGAGCAGTACTTC
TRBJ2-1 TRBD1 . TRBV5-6 CASSSPGQAIYEQFF TGTGCCAGCAGCTCACCGGGACAGGCGATCTATGAGCAGTTCTTC
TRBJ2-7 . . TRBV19 CASSIGGSGLTYEQYF TGTGCCAGTAGTATTGGGGGGTCAGGGCTAACCTACGAGCAGTACTTC
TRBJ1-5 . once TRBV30 CALSGGDQPQHF TGTGCCCTATCGGGGGGAGATCAGCCCCAGCATTTT
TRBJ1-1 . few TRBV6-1 CASNGYGGSEAFF TGTGCCAGCAACGGCTACGGAGGTTCTGAAGCTTTCTTT
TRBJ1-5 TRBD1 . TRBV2 CASSEGQGLGPQHF TGTGCCAGCAGTGAGGGACAGGGGTTGGGGCCCCAGCATTTT
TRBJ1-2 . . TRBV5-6 CASSKQSGRGGYGYTF TGTGCCAGCAGCAAACAGTCGGGTCGAGGAGGTTATGGCTACACCTTC
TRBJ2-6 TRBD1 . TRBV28 CASSSTGGVGGANVLTF TGTGCCAGCAGTAGCACAGGGGGCGTTGGTGGGGCCAACGTCCTGACTTTC
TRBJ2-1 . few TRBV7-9 CASSLVPRDEQFF TGTGCCAGCAGCTTAGTCCCTCGTGATGAGCAGTTCTTC
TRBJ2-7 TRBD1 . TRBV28 CASSFVGQGSHEQYF TGTGCCAGCAGTTTCGTGGGACAGGGGTCCCACGAGCAGTACTTC
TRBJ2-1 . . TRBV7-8 CASSSRSGGSYNEQFF TGTGCCAGCAGTTCTCGTAGCGGAGGCTCCTACAATGAGCAGTTCTTC
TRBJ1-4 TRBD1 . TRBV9 CASSPQAGTENEKLFF TGTGCCAGCAGCCCCCAGGCCGGGACAGAAAATGAAAAACTGTTTTTT
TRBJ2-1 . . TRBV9 CASSVNSYNEQFF TGTGCCAGCAGCGTCAACTCCTACAATGAGCAGTTCTTC
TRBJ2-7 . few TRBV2 CASSSSLVEQYF TGTGCCAGCAGTTCGTCGCTAGTCGAGCAGTACTTC
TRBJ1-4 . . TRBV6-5 CASSYARVSTNEKLFF TGTGCCAGCAGTTACGCCAGGGTGTCAACTAATGAAAAACTGTTTTTT
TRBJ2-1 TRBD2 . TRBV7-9 CASSWTDSGRLDEQFF TGTGCCAGCAGCTGGACTGATAGCGGGAGATTGGATGAGCAGTTCTTC
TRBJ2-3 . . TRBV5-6 CASSLKYLVDTQYF TGTGCCAGCAGCCTTAAATACTTAGTAGATACGCAGTATTTT
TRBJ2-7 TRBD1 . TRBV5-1 CASTPALQGAGDEQYF TGCGCCAGCACGCCGGCCTTACAGGGGGCGGGGGACGAGCAGTACTTC
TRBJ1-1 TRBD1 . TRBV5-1 CASSLEGGGTEAFF TGCGCCAGCAGCTTGGAAGGGGGCGGCACTGAAGCTTTCTTT
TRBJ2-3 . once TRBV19 CASTSSGGTTDTQYF TGTGCCAGTACAAGTAGCGGAGGTACCACAGATACGCAGTATTTT
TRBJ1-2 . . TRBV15 CATSRNGYGYTF TGTGCCACCAGCAGGAACGGCTATGGCTACACCTTC
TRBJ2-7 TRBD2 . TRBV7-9 CASSLVEREGSYEQYF TGTGCCAGCAGCTTAGTTGAGCGGGAGGGCTCCTACGAGCAGTACTTC
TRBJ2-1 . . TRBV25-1 CASSPQGAYNEQFF TGTGCCAGCAGTCCGCAAGGGGCTTACAATGAGCAGTTCTTC